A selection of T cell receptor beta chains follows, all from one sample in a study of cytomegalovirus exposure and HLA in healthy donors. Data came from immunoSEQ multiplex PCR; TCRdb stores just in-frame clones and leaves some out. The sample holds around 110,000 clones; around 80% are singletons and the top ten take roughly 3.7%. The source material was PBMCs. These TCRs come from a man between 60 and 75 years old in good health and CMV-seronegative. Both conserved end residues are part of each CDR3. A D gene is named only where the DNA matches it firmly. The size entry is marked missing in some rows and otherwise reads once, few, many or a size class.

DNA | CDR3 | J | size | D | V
TGTGCCAGCAGCCCTTCGGGGGACGGCTACACCTTC | CASSPSGDGYTF | TRBJ1-2 | - | - | TRBV11-1
TGTGCCAGCAGCGTAGACCCCGGGACAGGGAATTCACCCCTCCACTTT | CASSVDPGTGNSPLHF | TRBJ1-6 | - | TRBD1 | TRBV9
TGCGCCAGCAGCCAAGACCAGGGCACCACCTACGAGCAGTACTTC | CASSQDQGTTYEQYF | TRBJ2-7 | - | - | TRBV4-1
TGTGCCAGCAGTGAGCGACTAGAGCAGTTCTTC | CASSERLEQFF | TRBJ2-1 | - | - | TRBV2
TGTGCCAGCAGCTTAGGGATTAACGGGGATACGCAGTATTTT | CASSLGINGDTQYF | TRBJ2-3 | - | - | TRBV7-6
TGTGCCAGCAGTCCAGGGCCAGGGAACAATGAGCAGTTCTTC | CASSPGPGNNEQFF | TRBJ2-1 | - | - | TRBV7-2
TGCGCCAGCAGCTTGGCGGCTGCGGGGGGTCGTGGAGAGACCCAGTACTTC | CASSLAAAGGRGETQYF | TRBJ2-5 | - | TRBD2 | TRBV5-1
TGTGCCAGCGCCCCCAGCGGGGGGGGCTCCGGGGAGCTGTTTTTT | CASAPSGGGSGELFF | TRBJ2-2 | - | TRBD2 | TRBV6-1
TGCGCCGGCAGCCCGGGGACAGGGGAGGCTACGCAGTATTTT | CAGSPGTGEATQYF | TRBJ2-3 | - | TRBD1 | TRBV5-1
TGTGCCAGTAGAGGGGTATCTACGGCGGATGGCTACACCTTC | CASRGVSTADGYTF | TRBJ1-2 | - | - | TRBV19
TGCGCCAGCAGCCAAGAAAGCCAGGGGGCTCGCTATGGCTACACCTTC | CASSQESQGARYGYTF | TRBJ1-2 | - | TRBD1 | TRBV4-3
TGTGCCATCAGTGAAGCTCCGGACAGGGGGGGGAACTATGGCTACACCTTC | CAISEAPDRGGNYGYTF | TRBJ1-2 | few | TRBD1 | TRBV10-3
TGTGCCAGCAGTGAAGCACAGGGGGATTCACCCCTCCACTTT | CASSEAQGDSPLHF | TRBJ1-6 | - | TRBD1 | TRBV2
TGTGCCAGCAGCTCGGGACAGAGTAACTCTGGAAACACCATATATTTT | CASSSGQSNSGNTIYF | TRBJ1-3 | - | TRBD1 | TRBV7-9
TGTGCCAGTAGTGCAACTAGCGGGGGGAAAGAGACCCAGTACTTC | CASSATSGGKETQYF | TRBJ2-5 | - | TRBD2 | TRBV19
TGTGCCAGCAGCTTAGGACAGGGTGAAAAACTGTTTTTT | CASSLGQGEKLFF | TRBJ1-4 | - | TRBD1 | TRBV7-9
TGCGCCAGCTCACAAAACAGGGGATATTCTGGAAACACCATATATTTT | CASSQNRGYSGNTIYF | TRBJ1-3 | - | TRBD1 | TRBV5-1
TGCGCCAGCAGCTTGGGTAAAAACACTGAAGCTTTCTTT | CASSLGKNTEAFF | TRBJ1-1 | once | - | TRBV5-1
TGTGCCAGCTCACCGGACAGGGGGACTGAAGCTTTCTTT | CASSPDRGTEAFF | TRBJ1-1 | once | TRBD1 | TRBV18
TGCGCCAGCAGCCAATATAACAGGGGTGCCCTCACAGATACGCAGTATTTT | CASSQYNRGALTDTQYF | TRBJ2-3 | once | TRBD1 | TRBV4-3
TGTGCCAGCAGTCGACCGGACAGGGCAGGGACCCAGTACTTC | CASSRPDRAGTQYF | TRBJ2-5 | - | TRBD1 | TRBV6-5
TGTGCCAGCAGTCAGGACAGGCCTAATCAGCCCCAGCATTTT | CASSQDRPNQPQHF | TRBJ1-5 | - | TRBD1 | TRBV6-6
TGTGCCAGCAGCTTAGCTTCCTTACTGAGGACTGAAGCTTTCTTT | CASSLASLLRTEAFF | TRBJ1-1 | - | - | TRBV7-9
TGCGCCAGCAGCCAAGAAAGGGGTCGGACAGGGGTTCTCAGTGGTGGCTACACCTTC | CASSQERGRTGVLSGGYTF | TRBJ1-2 | - | TRBD1 | TRBV4-3
TGCAGCGTTGGACAGGCCACAGATACGCAGTATTTT | CSVGQATDTQYF | TRBJ2-3 | once | - | TRBV29-1
TGCGCCAGCAGCTCGGGACAGTCCCAAGAGACCCAGTACTTC | CASSSGQSQETQYF | TRBJ2-5 | - | TRBD1 | TRBV5-1
TGTGCCAGCAGTCCGGAGCGGGGGGGCCCCTACGAGCAGTACTTC | CASSPERGGPYEQYF | TRBJ2-7 | few | TRBD2 | TRBV6-5
TGTGCCAGCAGCCCGGACAGAAGTGAGCAGTTCTTC | CASSPDRSEQFF | TRBJ2-1 | - | - | TRBV7-2
TGTGCCAGCTCACGAGGGACAGGGGGCGCAGGTGAAAAACTGTTTTTT | CASSRGTGGAGEKLFF | TRBJ1-4 | - | TRBD1 | TRBV18
TGTGCCAGCAGCTTACCCCGGGACACGGCCCCGAACGCTGAAGCTTTCTTT | CASSLPRDTAPNAEAFF | TRBJ1-1 | - | - | TRBV7-2
TGTGCCAGCAGCCTACTCACGGCAGGGTACTATGGCTACACCTTC | CASSLLTAGYYGYTF | TRBJ1-2 | - | - | TRBV7-2
TGTGCCAGCAGCTCCGGACTAGCGGGGGGGACAGGCACAGATACGCAGTATTTT | CASSSGLAGGTGTDTQYF | TRBJ2-3 | - | TRBD2 | TRBV5-6
TGCGCCAGCAGCTCCGACGGGGATACGCAGTATTTT | CASSSDGDTQYF | TRBJ2-3 | - | - | TRBV5-1
TGTGCCAGCAGTCCCTACCTCCGGGACAGCTATGGCTACACCTTC | CASSPYLRDSYGYTF | TRBJ1-2 | once | TRBD1 | TRBV28
TGTGCCAGCAGACGACAGTCCGTAGAGACCCAGTACTTC | CASRRQSVETQYF | TRBJ2-5 | - | - | TRBV28
TGTGCCAGCTCGCTGACAGGGGCTGGCAATCAGCCCCAGCATTTT | CASSLTGAGNQPQHF | TRBJ1-5 | - | TRBD1 | TRBV18
TGTGCCAGCAGCTCCGGACAGACCGGGGAGCTGTTTTTT | CASSSGQTGELFF | TRBJ2-2 | few | - | TRBV7-9
TGTGCCAGTAAATCGGGAACAGAGACCCAGTACTTC | CASKSGTETQYF | TRBJ2-5 | - | - | TRBV19
TGTGCCAGCAGCCACCCGGGCAGGGGGAACACTGAAGCTTTCTTT | CASSHPGRGNTEAFF | TRBJ1-1 | - | - | TRBV6-1
TGTGCCAGCAGTTCACCACAGGGTGTGGGTGAAAAACTGTTTTTT | CASSSPQGVGEKLFF | TRBJ1-4 | - | - | TRBV6-5
TGTGCCAGTAGTATAACTGCAGGTTCCTACGAGCAGTACTTC | CASSITAGSYEQYF | TRBJ2-7 | - | - | TRBV19
TGTGCCAGCAGCTTAGCAGGGACAAACCAAGAGACCCAGTACTTC | CASSLAGTNQETQYF | TRBJ2-5 | - | - | TRBV7-2
TGTGCCAGCAGGTTGAACTGGAGAGATAGCAATCAGCCCCAGCATTTT | CASRLNWRDSNQPQHF | TRBJ1-5 | - | - | TRBV2
TGTGCCAGCAGCTTAGGAGGAGTCGCGGGGGGCGGGTCCCCTGAGCAGTTCTTC | CASSLGGVAGGGSPEQFF | TRBJ2-1 | few | TRBD2 | TRBV13
TGCGCCAGCAGCTTACAGGGTGGCAATCAGCCCCAGCATTTT | CASSLQGGNQPQHF | TRBJ1-5 | - | - | TRBV5-1
TGTGCCATCAGTGTCGGACAGGGGGCGGATGAGCAGTTCTTC | CAISVGQGADEQFF | TRBJ2-1 | - | TRBD1 | TRBV10-3
TGTGCCAGCAGCTTGGTGCTAGCGGGGGTCACAGATACGCAGTATTTT | CASSLVLAGVTDTQYF | TRBJ2-3 | - | TRBD2 | TRBV7-9
TGTGCCAGCAGGAAGACAGGGCCGGGGAGCAATCAGCCCCAGCATTTT | CASRKTGPGSNQPQHF | TRBJ1-5 | - | TRBD1 | TRBV2
TGTGCCAGCAGCTTCCGACTAGCGGGGGGCCAAGAGACCCAGTACTTC | CASSFRLAGGQETQYF | TRBJ2-5 | few | TRBD2 | TRBV7-7
TGTGCCAGCAGGCTACAGGGGGAGAGGGAAAAACTGTTTTTT | CASRLQGEREKLFF | TRBJ1-4 | - | TRBD1 | TRBV7-9
TGCGCCAGCAGCTTGCTCGGGGGGTACCAAGAGACCCAGTACTTC | CASSLLGGYQETQYF | TRBJ2-5 | - | TRBD2 | TRBV5-1
TGTGCCAGCAGTTTAGACTCGGGGGTACTCTCCTATAATTCACCCCTCCACTTT | CASSLDSGVLSYNSPLHF | TRBJ1-6 | - | - | TRBV27
TGTGCCATAAGACAGGGACATGGTGAAAAACTGTTTTTT | CAIRQGHGEKLFF | TRBJ1-4 | - | TRBD1 | TRBV10-3
TGTGCCAGCAGCTTACGCCAGGGGGCTGGGTACGAGCAGTACTTC | CASSLRQGAGYEQYF | TRBJ2-7 | - | TRBD1 | TRBV11-3
TGTGCCAGCAGCCGCAGCGGGGGGTCTAGCGCCCGGACCCAGTACTTC | CASSRSGGSSARTQYF | TRBJ2-5 | - | TRBD2 | TRBV11-2
TGTGCCAGCAGCTTAGTAGGGGGCAGTAACACTGAAGCTTTCTTT | CASSLVGGSNTEAFF | TRBJ1-1 | - | TRBD1 | TRBV7-2
TGTGCCAGCAGTCGGACTAGCGGATCCTACAATGAGCAGTTCTTC | CASSRTSGSYNEQFF | TRBJ2-1 | few | TRBD2 | TRBV6-4
TGTGCCAGCTCACCCTCGGGAGCGGGGGTCACAGATACGCAGTATTTT | CASSPSGAGVTDTQYF | TRBJ2-3 | - | TRBD2 | TRBV18
TGCGCCAGCAGCTTGATGCCGGGGGGCCAGGGCGGGGAGCTGTTTTTT | CASSLMPGGQGGELFF | TRBJ2-2 | - | - | TRBV5-1